Listed below are T cell receptor beta chains from one sample, sequenced in a study of OX40 agonist ivuxolimab in advanced cancers. The repertoire was sequenced with immunoSEQ multiplex PCR; TCRdb's copy has only in-frame clones and lacks some. Seen here are 90,000 or so clones, approximately 90% observed once, and the top ten hold 0.81%. The sequences come from CD4+ or CD8+ T cells sorted from blood, collected in a trial of the OX40 agonist ivuxolimab. These TCRs come from an adult with an advanced solid tumor such as melanoma, head and neck, liver or kidney cancer. CDR3s include the opening cysteine and the closing phenylalanine or tryptophan. Fields, in order: CDR3 length, D gene, clone size, V gene, J gene, CDR3 protein, CDR3 DNA. The D gene is left open where the match is weak. Clone size is shown for a subset of rows, as once, few, many or a class of expanded clone.

len: 21; d_gene: -; abundance: -; v_gene: TRBV29-1; j_gene: TRBJ1-2; CDR3aa: CSVEGEGRSGGSYRGSLGYTF; CDR3nt: TGCAGCGTTGAAGGGGAGGGGAGATCGGGCGGGTCATATCGGGGGTCACTGGGCTACACCTTC
len: 14; d_gene: TRBD1; abundance: -; v_gene: TRBV2; j_gene: TRBJ2-7; CDR3aa: CASSTGQGIHEQYF; CDR3nt: TGTGCCAGCAGTACGGGACAGGGTATCCACGAGCAGTACTTC
len: 15; d_gene: -; abundance: -; v_gene: TRBV5-4; j_gene: TRBJ2-7; CDR3aa: CASSLDSGTYYEQYF; CDR3nt: TGTGCCAGCAGCTTGGACAGCGGAACCTACTACGAGCAGTACTTC
len: 13; d_gene: -; abundance: -; v_gene: TRBV19; j_gene: TRBJ2-5; CDR3aa: CASSILFRETQYF; CDR3nt: TGTGCCAGTAGTATCTTGTTTCGGGAGACCCAGTACTTC
len: 13; d_gene: TRBD1; abundance: -; v_gene: TRBV29-1; j_gene: TRBJ1-2; CDR3aa: CSVAIGQDYGYTF; CDR3nt: TGCAGCGTTGCAATCGGACAGGACTATGGCTACACCTTC
len: 17; d_gene: -; abundance: -; v_gene: TRBV12-5; j_gene: TRBJ2-7; CDR3aa: CASGLVLTGSSFYEQYF; CDR3nt: TGTGCTAGTGGTTTGGTACTTACCGGGAGTTCATTCTACGAGCAGTACTTC
len: 19; d_gene: TRBD1; abundance: -; v_gene: TRBV11-3; j_gene: TRBJ2-2; CDR3aa: CASSSDFWGTAANTGELFF; CDR3nt: TGTGCCAGCAGCTCCGACTTTTGGGGGACAGCGGCGAACACCGGGGAGCTGTTTTTT
len: 14; d_gene: TRBD1; abundance: -; v_gene: TRBV7-9; j_gene: TRBJ2-7; CDR3aa: CASSPLGQDYEQYF; CDR3nt: TGTGCCAGCAGCCCACTCGGACAGGACTACGAGCAGTACTTC
len: 14; d_gene: -; abundance: once; v_gene: TRBV27; j_gene: TRBJ1-1; CDR3aa: CASSLRDSNTEAFF; CDR3nt: TGTGCCAGCAGTTTACGGGACTCCAACACTGAAGCTTTCTTT
len: 13; d_gene: -; abundance: -; v_gene: TRBV19; j_gene: TRBJ1-1; CDR3aa: CASINRANTEAFF; CDR3nt: TGTGCCAGTATAAACAGGGCGAACACTGAAGCTTTCTTT
len: 20; d_gene: TRBD2; abundance: -; v_gene: TRBV19; j_gene: TRBJ2-5; CDR3aa: CASSTILQRSGRIAEETQYF; CDR3nt: TGTGCCAGTAGTACCATACTTCAGAGGAGCGGGAGAATAGCAGAAGAGACCCAGTACTTC
len: 17; d_gene: -; abundance: once; v_gene: TRBV29-1; j_gene: TRBJ2-6; CDR3aa: CSVGLWGQGSGANVLTF; CDR3nt: TGCAGCGTTGGGCTCTGGGGGCAGGGGTCTGGGGCCAACGTCCTGACTTTC
len: 15; d_gene: -; abundance: -; v_gene: TRBV28; j_gene: TRBJ2-1; CDR3aa: CASSLRGQARNEQFF; CDR3nt: TGTGCCAGCAGCTTAAGGGGTCAGGCCAGGAATGAGCAGTTCTTC
len: 16; d_gene: TRBD1; abundance: -; v_gene: TRBV27; j_gene: TRBJ2-2; CDR3aa: CASSLAGTANTGELFF; CDR3nt: TGTGCCAGCAGCCTCGCCGGGACAGCGAACACCGGGGAGCTGTTTTTT
len: 15; d_gene: TRBD1; abundance: once; v_gene: TRBV28; j_gene: TRBJ1-2; CDR3aa: CASSFPGQGASGYTF; CDR3nt: TGTGCCAGCAGTTTCCCGGGACAGGGGGCGTCTGGCTACACCTTC
len: 16; d_gene: TRBD2; abundance: -; v_gene: TRBV6-1; j_gene: TRBJ2-7; CDR3aa: CASSAQGLAGANEQYF; CDR3nt: TGTGCCAGCAGTGCCCAGGGACTAGCGGGAGCAAACGAGCAGTACTTC
len: 16; d_gene: -; abundance: -; v_gene: TRBV27; j_gene: TRBJ2-2; CDR3aa: CASRVLTPSNTGELFF; CDR3nt: TGTGCCAGCAGAGTTCTTACCCCTTCCAACACCGGGGAGCTGTTTTTT
len: 20; d_gene: TRBD1; abundance: -; v_gene: TRBV19; j_gene: TRBJ2-6; CDR3aa: CASSLAGTGAGPSGANVLTF; CDR3nt: TGTGCCAGTAGCCTAGCCGGGACAGGGGCCGGACCCTCTGGGGCCAACGTCCTGACTTTC
len: 15; d_gene: -; abundance: -; v_gene: TRBV9; j_gene: TRBJ2-3; CDR3aa: CASSVDSAETDTQYF; CDR3nt: TGTGCCAGCAGCGTAGATTCCGCGGAAACAGATACGCAGTATTTT
len: 19; d_gene: TRBD2; abundance: -; v_gene: TRBV11-3; j_gene: TRBJ2-7; CDR3aa: CASSPAGTSGRAPRYEQYF; CDR3nt: TGTGCCAGCAGCCCAGCAGGGACTAGCGGGAGGGCCCCGAGATACGAGCAGTACTTC
len: 15; d_gene: -; abundance: -; v_gene: TRBV30; j_gene: TRBJ2-2; CDR3aa: CAWSPLGENTGELFF; CDR3nt: TGTGCCTGGAGTCCCCTAGGAGAGAACACCGGGGAGCTGTTTTTT
len: 16; d_gene: -; abundance: -; v_gene: TRBV7-3; j_gene: TRBJ2-3; CDR3aa: CASSSAGTLLSDTQYF; CDR3nt: TGTGCCAGCAGCTCCGCGGGAACCCTCTTATCAGATACGCAGTATTTT
len: 13; d_gene: TRBD1; abundance: -; v_gene: TRBV7-2; j_gene: TRBJ1-3; CDR3aa: CASSQGAGNTIYF; CDR3nt: TGTGCCAGCAGCCAGGGGGCTGGAAACACCATATATTTT
len: 13; d_gene: -; abundance: -; v_gene: TRBV10-3; j_gene: TRBJ2-5; CDR3aa: CAIMGISQETQYF; CDR3nt: TGTGCCATCATGGGCATCAGCCAAGAGACCCAGTACTTC
len: 15; d_gene: -; abundance: -; v_gene: TRBV7-9; j_gene: TRBJ2-3; CDR3aa: CASSFYSPSTDTQYF; CDR3nt: TGTGCCAGCAGCTTTTATTCCCCAAGCACAGATACGCAGTATTTT
len: 11; d_gene: -; abundance: -; v_gene: TRBV10-3; j_gene: TRBJ2-7; CDR3aa: CAISDSYEQYF; CDR3nt: TGTGCCATCAGTGATTCCTACGAGCAGTACTTC
len: 15; d_gene: TRBD2; abundance: once; v_gene: TRBV25-1; j_gene: TRBJ2-7; CDR3aa: CASSVAGGIKLEQYF; CDR3nt: TGTGCCAGCAGTGTAGCGGGAGGGATTAAGCTCGAGCAGTACTTC
len: 16; d_gene: -; abundance: once; v_gene: TRBV27; j_gene: TRBJ2-1; CDR3aa: CASSLGGGVSYNEQFF; CDR3nt: TGTGCCAGCAGTTTAGGGGGCGGGGTTTCCTACAATGAGCAGTTCTTC
len: 15; d_gene: TRBD1; abundance: -; v_gene: TRBV11-2; j_gene: TRBJ2-7; CDR3aa: CASSIQGASLYEQYF; CDR3nt: TGTGCCAGCAGCATACAGGGGGCTTCCCTCTACGAGCAGTACTTC
len: 14; d_gene: TRBD1; abundance: -; v_gene: TRBV5-1; j_gene: TRBJ2-7; CDR3aa: CASSGGQGSYEQYF; CDR3nt: TGCGCCAGCAGCGGGGGACAGGGCTCCTACGAGCAGTACTTC
len: 15; d_gene: TRBD2; abundance: -; v_gene: TRBV7-2; j_gene: TRBJ2-7; CDR3aa: CASSLIAGGPGEQYF; CDR3nt: TGTGCCAGCAGTCTTATAGCGGGGGGCCCCGGCGAGCAGTACTTC
len: 13; d_gene: TRBD1; abundance: -; v_gene: TRBV19; j_gene: TRBJ2-5; CDR3aa: CASSINRGETQYF; CDR3nt: TGTGCCAGTAGTATAAACAGGGGGGAGACCCAGTACTTC
len: 15; d_gene: -; abundance: once; v_gene: TRBV27; j_gene: TRBJ2-2; CDR3aa: CASSPWGARTGELFF; CDR3nt: TGTGCCAGCAGCCCCTGGGGGGCGCGCACCGGGGAGCTGTTTTTT
len: 15; d_gene: TRBD1; abundance: -; v_gene: TRBV7-6; j_gene: TRBJ1-1; CDR3aa: CASSSEQGAGTEAFF; CDR3nt: TGTGCCAGCAGCTCGGAACAGGGGGCTGGGACTGAAGCTTTCTTT
len: 15; d_gene: TRBD2; abundance: -; v_gene: TRBV4-2; j_gene: TRBJ2-3; CDR3aa: CASSQLAGESDTQYF; CDR3nt: TGTGCCAGCAGCCAACTAGCGGGAGAGTCAGATACGCAGTATTTT
len: 16; d_gene: -; abundance: -; v_gene: TRBV5-4; j_gene: TRBJ2-3; CDR3aa: CASSYPGTLSTDTQYF; CDR3nt: TGTGCCAGCAGCTACCCGGGGACATTAAGCACAGATACGCAGTATTTT
len: 15; d_gene: -; abundance: -; v_gene: TRBV9; j_gene: TRBJ1-4; CDR3aa: CASSGRTSPNEKLFF; CDR3nt: TGTGCCAGCAGCGGACGGACAAGCCCTAATGAAAAACTGTTTTTT
len: 14; d_gene: TRBD1; abundance: -; v_gene: TRBV5-1; j_gene: TRBJ1-1; CDR3aa: CASSLPGGHTEAFF; CDR3nt: TGCGCCAGCAGCTTGCCAGGGGGCCACACTGAAGCTTTCTTT
len: 15; d_gene: TRBD2; abundance: -; v_gene: TRBV7-2; j_gene: TRBJ2-7; CDR3aa: CASSSASGRPYEQYF; CDR3nt: TGTGCCAGCAGCTCAGCTAGCGGGAGGCCCTACGAGCAGTACTTC
len: 15; d_gene: -; abundance: -; v_gene: TRBV30; j_gene: TRBJ2-2; CDR3aa: CAWSAQRVSTGELFF; CDR3nt: TGTGCCTGGAGTGCCCAGCGGGTCAGCACCGGGGAGCTGTTTTTT
len: 16; d_gene: TRBD1; abundance: -; v_gene: TRBV6-5; j_gene: TRBJ1-1; CDR3aa: CASSSSQGQGDTEAFF; CDR3nt: TGTGCCAGCAGTTCTTCTCAGGGGCAGGGGGACACTGAAGCTTTCTTT
len: 12; d_gene: TRBD1; abundance: -; v_gene: TRBV29-1; j_gene: TRBJ1-4; CDR3aa: CSVGRDSEKLFF; CDR3nt: TGCAGCGTAGGTCGGGACAGCGAAAAACTGTTTTTT